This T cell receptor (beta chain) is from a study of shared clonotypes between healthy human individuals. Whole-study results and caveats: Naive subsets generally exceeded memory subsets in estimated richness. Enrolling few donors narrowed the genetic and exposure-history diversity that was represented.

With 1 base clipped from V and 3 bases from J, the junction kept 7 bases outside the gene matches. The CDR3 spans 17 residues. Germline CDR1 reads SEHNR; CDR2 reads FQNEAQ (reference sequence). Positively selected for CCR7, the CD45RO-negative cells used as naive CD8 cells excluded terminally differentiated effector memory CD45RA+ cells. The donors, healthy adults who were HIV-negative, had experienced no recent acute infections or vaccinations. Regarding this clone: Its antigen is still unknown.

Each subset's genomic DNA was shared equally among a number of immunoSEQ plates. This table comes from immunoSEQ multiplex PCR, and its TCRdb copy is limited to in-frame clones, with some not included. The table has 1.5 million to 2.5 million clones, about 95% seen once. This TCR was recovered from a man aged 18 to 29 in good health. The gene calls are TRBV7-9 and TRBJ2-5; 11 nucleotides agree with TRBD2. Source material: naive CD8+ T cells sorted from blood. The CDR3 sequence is CASSLGLAGGSKETQYF. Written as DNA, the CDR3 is TGTGCCAGCAGCTTAGGGCTAGCGGGGGGTTCAAAAGAGACCCAGTACTTC. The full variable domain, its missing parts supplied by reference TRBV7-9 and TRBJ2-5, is DTGVSQNPRHKITKRGQNVTFRCDPISEHNRLYWYRQTLGQGPEFLTYFQNEAQLEKSRLLSDRFSAERPKGSFSTLEIQRTEQGDSAMYLCASSLGLAGGSKETQYFGPGTRLLVL.